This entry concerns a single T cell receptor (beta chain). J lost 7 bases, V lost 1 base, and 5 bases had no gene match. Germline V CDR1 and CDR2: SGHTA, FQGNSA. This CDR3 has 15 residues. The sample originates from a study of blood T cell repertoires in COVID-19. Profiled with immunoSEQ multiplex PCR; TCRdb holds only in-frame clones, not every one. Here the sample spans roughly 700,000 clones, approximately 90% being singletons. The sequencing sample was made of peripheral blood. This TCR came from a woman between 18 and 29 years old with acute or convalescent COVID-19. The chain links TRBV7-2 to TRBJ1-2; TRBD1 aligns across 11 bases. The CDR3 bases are TGTGCCAGCAGCTTAGAAGGACAGGGGGCGGGTGGCTACACCTTC. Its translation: CASSLEGQGAGGYTF. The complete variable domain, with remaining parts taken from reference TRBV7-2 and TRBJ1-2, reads GAGVSQSPSNKVTEKGKDVELRCDPISGHTALYWYRQSLGQGLEFLIYFQGNSAPDKSGLPSDRFSAERTGGSVSTLTIQRTQQEDSAVYLCASSLEGQGAGGYTFGSGTRLTVV.